The 22 T cell receptor beta chains in this list originate from one sample, sequenced in a study of blood T cell repertoires in COVID-19. The table came from immunoSEQ multiplex PCR; TCRdb's copy has only in-frame clones and leaves some out. The repertoire holds more than 150,000 clones, with 86% as singletons. Sequencing used peripheral blood. Every receptor here comes from a man in his 60s with acute or convalescent COVID-19.

The chain employs TRBV10-1 and TRBJ1-1; the match to TRBD1 covers 9 bases. The CDR3 totals 15 residues. J was trimmed by 1 base and V by 4 bases; bases with no gene match: 4. CDR1 and CDR2 (germline): WNHNN, SYGVQD (reference sequence). The CDR3 protein is CASSAGQGTNTEAFF. The CDR3 DNA is TGCGCCAGCAGTGCAGGACAGGGGACGAACACTGAAGCTTTCTTT.

The chain employs TRBV27 and TRBJ1-3; D is ambiguous. There are 14 residues in the CDR3. Germline V gene lookup returns CDR1 MNHEY and CDR2 SMNVEV (reference sequence). Trimming removed 2 bases from V and 3 bases from J, with 8 bases in between. CDR3 nucleotides: TGTGCCAGCAGTTTAAACGCACATGGAAACACCATATATTTT. It codes for CASSLNAHGNTIYF.

The chain links TRBV28 to TRBJ1-1; weak D call: TRBD1 (5 bases). The CDR3 extends over 16 amino acids. With 7 bases removed from V and 2 bases from J, the gap between germline ends came to 20 bases. The germline CDR1 and CDR2 sequences are MDHEN and SYDVKM. The chain's CDR3 is CASKAVTSTGNTEAFF. DNA for the CDR3: TGTGCCAGCAAGGCGGTAACATCTACAGGAAACACTGAAGCTTTCTTT.

The CDR3 DNA reads as TGTGCCAGCAGCAGTAGCGGGAGTGCCTACGAGCAGTACTTC. This codes for CASSSSGSAYEQYF. The chain couples TRBV9 to TRBJ2-7, with TRBD2 matching 9 bases. The CDR3 spans 14 residues. Germline CDR1 reads SGDLS; CDR2 reads YYNGEE. V was clipped by 4 bases and J by 2 bases; unmatched bases: 4.

The chain uses TRBV14 and TRBJ2-1, with D perhaps matching TRBD2 (6 bases). This CDR3 is 13 amino acids long. V gave up 1 base and J gave up 5 bases, with 6 bases separating them. The germline V gene encodes CDR1 SGHDN and CDR2 FVKESK. In DNA, the CDR3 is TGTGCCAGCAGCCAAGCGGGGGACAATGAGCAGTTCTTC. Protein: CASSQAGDNEQFF.

The V and J genes are TRBV27 and TRBJ2-5; TRBD2 is a possible D gene (5 bases). Germline loops: CDR1 MNHEY, CDR2 SMNVEV (reference sequence). V was shortened by 2 bases and J by 5 bases, with 9 bases between the two germline ends. The CDR3 extends over 13 amino acids. CDR3 sequence: CASSLGSVETQYF. CDR3 DNA: TGTGCCAGCAGTTTAGGTAGCGTGGAGACCCAGTACTTC.

Comment on this clone: The same CDR3 is also encoded by other DNA sequences in this sample. The CDR3 DNA reads TGTGCCAGCAGCTTAATGACTAGCAATGAGCAGTTCTTC. Its translation is CASSLMTSNEQFF. The chain combines TRBV7-3 with TRBJ2-1; weak D call: TRBD2 (6 bases). This CDR3 region has 13 residues. The germline V and J ends were trimmed by 1 base and 6 bases, with 7 bases remaining between them. Germline values: CDR1 SGHTA, CDR2 FQGTGA.

The V call is TRBV6-2 or TRBV6-3, the J call TRBJ2-1; D gene ambiguous. There are 14 residues in the CDR3. The V end was cut by 2 bases, the J end by 5 bases, with 10 bases between. CDR1 is MNHEY, CDR2 SVGEGT, per germline. CDR3 nucleotides: TGTGCCAGCAGTTACGCCCTGGCTGACAATGAGCAGTTCTTC. Its protein is CASSYALADNEQFF.

The CDR3 sequence: CATSDLSRTGNEQFF. CDR3 bases: TGTGCCACCAGTGATTTGAGCCGGACAGGAAATGAGCAGTTCTTC. This chain uses TRBV24-1 with TRBJ2-1; 7 bases line up with TRBD1. Germline values: CDR1 KGHDR, CDR2 SFDVKD. Trimming at V came to 0 bases and at J to 7 bases, leaving 5 bases not matched to a gene. This CDR3 has 15 amino acids.

CDR3 loop: CASSPGRGDHTEAFF. The CDR3 DNA reads as TGTGCCAGCAGCCCCGGCCGGGGGGATCACACTGAAGCTTTCTTT. This chain connects TRBV14 to TRBJ1-1; D is possibly TRBD1 (5 bases). Per the germline V gene, CDR1 is SGHDN and CDR2 is FVKESK. Trimming took off 4 bases at V and 3 bases at J, with 15 bases between the two ends. The CDR3 loop spans 15 amino acids.

V gene TRBV18 combines with J gene TRBJ1-2; D remains unclear. The CDR3 length is 16 residues. The germline V gene has CDR1 KGHSH and CDR2 LQKENI. V was pared by 8 bases and J by 0 bases, with 19 bases between. CDR3 sequence reads: CASRNSTGNSNYGYTF. The CDR3 DNA reads as TGTGCCAGCCGCAACTCAACGGGGAACTCTAACTATGGCTACACCTTC.

This clone was seen once. This chain connects TRBV28 to TRBJ1-6, with a weak D call TRBD1 (6 bases). This CDR3 region has 14 residues. Trimming left V 5 bases short and J 4 bases short, with 9 bases between. Looked up from germline, CDR1 is MDHEN and CDR2 is SYDVKM. CDR3 bases: TGTGCCAGCAGTCGACAGGTTTATAATTCACCCCTCCACTTT. Encoded protein: CASSRQVYNSPLHF.

The rearrangement joins TRBV19 to TRBJ2-7; possibly TRBD1 for D (5 bases). The CDR3 is 15 amino acids. Between the trimmed V and J ends, which lost 0 bases and 2 bases, there was a span of 11 bases. Germline V gene lookup returns CDR1 LNHDA and CDR2 SQIVND (reference sequence). In DNA form, the CDR3 reads TGTGCCAGTAGTATAGAGCCAGGGCCGCCCTACGAGCAGTACTTC. Its protein product is CASSIEPGPPYEQYF.

The chain recombines TRBV5-1 with TRBJ1-2, with D unclear. V was shortened by 2 bases and J by 5 bases, with 13 bases between the two germline ends. CDR3 length equals 14 residues. CDR1 is SGHRS and CDR2 is YFSETQ in the germline V gene. The CDR3 region has the DNA TGCGCCAGCAGCTTTACAGATAGAATATATGGCTACACCTTC. Amino acids: CASSFTDRIYGYTF.

The chain employs TRBV18 and TRBJ2-1; 8 nucleotides match TRBD1. Germline-derived CDR1 and CDR2 are KGHSH and LQKENI. The trim removed 2 bases at V and 5 bases at J, leaving 2 bases unmatched. The CDR3 totals 14 residues. The CDR3 nucleotides read TGTGCCAGCTCACCAGGACAGGGTAACAATGAGCAGTTCTTC. This gives the protein CASSPGQGNNEQFF.

On this clone itself: The same CDR3 is also encoded by other DNA sequences in this sample. The chain employs TRBV27 and TRBJ2-3; the D is unclear. V was trimmed by 7 bases and J by 1 base, leaving 3 bases between them. Germline CDR1 is MNHEY and CDR2 is SMNVEV (reference sequence). The CDR3 extends over 11 amino acids. The CDR3 region has the DNA TGTGCCAGCACAGGCACAGATACGCAGTATTTT. Protein product: CASTGTDTQYF.

The J gene is TRBJ1-1, the V gene TRBV23-1; TRBD1 matches at 10 bases. Being an ORF, TRBV23-1 has a function that is uncertain. The CDR3 is 14 residues long. The V and J ends lost 8 bases and 11 bases, in that order; junction bases with no gene match: 14. For the CDR3, the DNA is TGCGCCAGCCCCCACCCGGGACAGGGGTACATCGCTTTCTTT. It is translated as CASPHPGQGYIAFF.

This clone was seen a single time. This rearrangement joins TRBV5-6 to TRBJ1-2; TRBD1 agrees at 9 bases. The germline gives CDR1 SGHDT, CDR2 YYEEEE. The CDR3 contains 16 residues. The junction had 7 bases not matched to a gene; V was cut back by 2 bases and J by 2 bases. The CDR3 loop reads CASSLPRGQGNYGYTF. The CDR3 DNA reads TGTGCCAGCAGCTTACCACGGGGACAGGGAAACTATGGCTACACCTTC.

The V gene is TRBV3-1 (or the pseudogene TRBV3-2), the J gene TRBJ1-3; D gene ambiguous. CDR1 and CDR2 (germline): LGHDT, YNNKEL (reference sequence). CDR3 size: 13 residues. V lost 0 bases and J 10 bases, leaving 10 bases between the germline ends. The CDR3 DNA reads TGTGCCAGCAGCCAAGATTTCGAGGCAACCATATATTTT. Translation: CASSQDFEATIYF.

The chain recombines TRBV18 with TRBJ1-5; TRBD1 matches 7 bases. The CDR3 length is 13 residues. Germline assignment: CDR1 KGHSH and CDR2 LQKENI. V lost 3 bases and J lost 7; bases outside the gene matches: 3. The CDR3 loop reads CASSPEQGQPQHF. The CDR3 DNA sequence: TGTGCCAGCTCACCGGAACAGGGGCAGCCCCAGCATTTT.

The chain joins TRBV5-1 to TRBJ2-7; D possibly corresponds to TRBD2 (6 bases). The V and J ends lost 3 bases and 3 bases respectively, with 22 bases between them. Germline lookup yields CDR1 SGHRS and CDR2 YFSETQ. CDR3 length: 17 residues. The CDR3 spells CASSWIYRDSKRYEQYF. The CDR3 coding sequence is TGCGCCAGCAGCTGGATTTACCGGGACTCCAAACGCTACGAGCAGTACTTC. The whole variable domain, remainder taken from reference TRBV5-1 and TRBJ2-7, is KAGVTQTPRYLIKTRGQQVTLSCSPISGHRSVSWYQQTPGQGLQFLFEYFSETQRNKGNFPGRFSGRQFSNSRSEMNVSTLELGDSALYLCASSWIYRDSKRYEQYFGPGTRLTVT.

Comment on this clone: The final CDR3 position lacks the conserved phenylalanine or tryptophan, pointing to a likely read error. The DNA is left out, because the CDR3 cannot be placed on it with certainty; the CDR3 is given as TCRdb lists it. The gene calls are TRBV29-1 and TRBJ1-2; the table's TRBD1 call for D was not verified on the DNA. Germline V gene data show CDR1 as SQVTM and CDR2 as ANQGSEA. Both ends counted, the CDR3 spans 10 residues. The CDR3 sequence: CSELTGKGRE.